This TCR beta chain was sequenced during a study of shared clonotypes between healthy human individuals. Trimming left V 3 bases short and J 5 bases short, with 11 bases between. The CDR3 is made up of 13 amino acids. Germline values: CDR1 SGHDN, CDR2 FVKESK. Assay: immunoSEQ multiplex PCR; the TCRdb copy retains only in-frame clones and omits some. This table holds some 2,100,000 clones, 85% to 95% found once. CD45RO-negative, CCR7-positively selected cells formed the naive CD8 fraction, excluding terminally differentiated effector memory CD45RA+ cells. The genes are TRBV14 and TRBJ2-7; D gene ambiguous. The sequence derives from a man aged 18 to 30 in good health. Some clones in this sample may be carry-over from other donors' samples. Sequencing input: naive CD8+ T cells from PBMCs. As DNA, the CDR3 is TGTGCCAGCAGCCAGGGCGTCCCAGACGAGCAGTACTTC. This codes for CASSQGVPDEQYF.